Listed here are 2 T cell receptor beta chains from one sample, sequenced in a study of OX40 agonist ivuxolimab in advanced cancers. Produced via immunoSEQ multiplex PCR; TCRdb's table is partial and in-frame only. The sample records 40,000 to 50,000 clones, roughly 86% being singletons. Here the sequenced sample was CD4+ or CD8+ T cells sorted from blood, taken in a trial of the OX40 agonist ivuxolimab. The receptors shown here come from an adult with an advanced solid tumor such as melanoma, head and neck, liver or kidney cancer.

The CDR3 reads CASSLGAGQGDETQYF. The CDR3, as DNA: TGCGCCAGCAGCTTGGGAGCAGGACAGGGGGACGAGACCCAGTACTTC. The chain has TRBV5-1 and TRBJ2-5; 10 nucleotides align to TRBD1. Germline CDR1 and CDR2: SGHRS and YFSETQ. V shed 0 bases, J shed 5 bases, and the junction held 7 bases outside the gene matches. The CDR3 length is 16 residues. The full variable domain, with the rest looked up from reference TRBV5-1 and TRBJ2-5, is KAGVTQTPRYLIKTRGQQVTLSCSPISGHRSVSWYQQTPGQGLQFLFEYFSETQRNKGNFPGRFSGRQFSNSRSEMNVSTLELGDSALYLCASSLGAGQGDETQYFGPGTRLLVL.

The J gene is TRBJ1-3, the V gene TRBV6-5, with D possibly being TRBD1 (5 bases). V lost 6 bases and J 5 bases, leaving 14 bases between the germline ends. Germline CDR1 MNHEY, CDR2 SVGAGI. The CDR3 contains 14 residues. For the CDR3, the DNA is TGTGCCAGCAGAACTGACAGTTCCAGAAACACCATATATTTT. This sequence encodes CASRTDSSRNTIYF.